This T cell receptor beta chain was found in a study of PD-1 and CTLA-4 blockade in melanoma. Trimming took 3 bases from V and 2 from J, leaving 15 bases between them. CDR1 MNHEY and CDR2 SMNVEV come from the germline V gene (reference sequence). The CDR3 sequence is 16 residues long. Repertoires were generated with immunoSEQ multiplex PCR, while TCRdb's copy carries only in-frame clones and drops some. The top ten hold around 8.5% of the sample, which has more than 25,000 clones, 85% to 90% seen once. V gene TRBV27 combines with J gene TRBJ2-3; possible D gene TRBD2, 5 bases. The TCR sequence derives from a human donor with melanoma. The sample was CD8+ T cells from peripheral blood, taken before anti-PD-1 treatment. The CDR3 bases are TGTGCCAGCAGTTTTGTAGGAGGCCATAACACAGATACGCAGTATTTT. It is translated as CASSFVGGHNTDTQYF.